The 28 T cell receptor beta chains presented below share a single source sample, sequenced in a study of blood T cell repertoires in COVID-19. Using immunoSEQ multiplex PCR, the repertoire was profiled, and TCRdb retains in-frame clones only, with some absent. The sample includes about 17,000 clones, more than 75% of them seen just once. The sequencing sample was made of peripheral blood. These receptors all stem from a man in his sixties with active COVID-19.

V is TRBV9 and J is TRBJ2-3; the match to TRBD2 covers 7 bases. Germline V lookup: CDR1 SGDLS, CDR2 YYNGEE. The CDR3 sequence is 15 residues long. The trim removed 1 base at V and 1 base at J, leaving 3 bases unmatched. CDR3 amino acids: CASSVNAGGTDTQYF. DNA of the CDR3: TGTGCCAGCAGCGTAAACGCGGGGGGCACAGATACGCAGTATTTT.

Here the CDR3 reads CASSSDRSSYNEQFF. In DNA, the CDR3 is TGTGCCAGCAGCTCTGACAGGAGCTCCTACAATGAGCAGTTCTTC. The V and J genes are TRBV9 and TRBJ2-1, with D perhaps matching TRBD1 (6 bases). This CDR3 spans 15 amino acids. Germline-derived CDR1 and CDR2 are SGDLS and YYNGEE. The V end lost 4 bases, the J end lost 0 bases, and 11 bases lay between the germline ends.

By its share, this clone is medium-sized. CDR3 sequence (DNA): TGTGCCAGCAGCGCGGGACAGGCCAGCACAGATACGCAGTATTTT. Amino acid sequence: CASSAGQASTDTQYF. The rearrangement joins TRBV7-3 to TRBJ2-3, with 8 positions matching TRBD1. Per the germline V gene, CDR1 is SGHTA and CDR2 is FQGTGA. The CDR3 sequence is 15 residues long. Trimming cost V 5 bases and J 0 bases; bases outside gene matches: 4.

The J gene is TRBJ2-2, the V gene TRBV6-5; TRBD1 matches 9 bases. CDR1 is MNHEY and CDR2 is SVGAGI in the germline V gene. The CDR3 length is 14 residues. Unmatched junction bases numbered 4, after V lost 4 bases and J lost 7 bases. DNA of the CDR3: TGTGCCAGCAGTTCACAGGGGGCAGTCGGGGAGCTGTTTTTT. Protein product: CASSSQGAVGELFF.

The chain employs TRBV5-4 and TRBJ2-1; 10 nucleotides align to TRBD2. The J segment lost 0 bases and the V segment lost 4 bases, leaving 4 bases of the junction unmatched. In germline, CDR1 is SGHNT, CDR2 YYREEE (reference sequence). The CDR3 covers 16 residues. The CDR3: CASSQQRGGSYNEQFF. The CDR3 bases are TGTGCCAGCAGCCAACAGCGGGGGGGCTCCTACAATGAGCAGTTCTTC.

The chain has TRBV5-1 and TRBJ2-6; 7 bases are a match to TRBD1. CDR1 is SGHRS and CDR2 is YFSETQ in the germline V gene. Trimming cost V 2 bases and J 4 bases; bases outside gene matches: 15. The CDR3 is made up of 19 amino acids. The CDR3 bases are TGCGCCAGCAGCTTTTTTCGGGGAGAGGGGGCTGACGGGGCCAACGTCCTGACTTTC. It yields the protein CASSFFRGEGADGANVLTF.

This chain joins TRBV2 and TRBJ1-1, with TRBD1 identical over 7 bases. V was pared by 6 bases and J by 4 bases, with 5 bases of the junction left unmatched. This CDR3 contains 13 residues. CDR1 and CDR2 (germline): SNHLY, FYNNEI. The CDR3 spells CASRRDRSTEAFF. The CDR3 DNA is TGTGCCAGCAGAAGGGACAGAAGCACTGAAGCTTTCTTT.

The chain employs TRBV6-1 and TRBJ1-5, with a possible D match to TRBD1 (5 bases). CDR1 is MNHNS, CDR2 SASEGT, per germline. V lost 3 bases to trimming and J lost 2 bases, with 8 bases between them. This CDR3 has 14 amino acids. The CDR3 region is CASSDREGNQPQHF. CDR3 nucleotide sequence: TGTGCCAGCAGTGACAGGGAAGGCAATCAGCCCCAGCATTTT.

The chain employs TRBV24-1 and TRBJ2-3; the match to TRBD1 covers 11 bases. Germline V lookup: CDR1 KGHDR, CDR2 SFDVKD. Trimming cost V 3 bases and J 5 bases; bases outside gene matches: 9. The CDR3 contains 17 residues. Here the CDR3 reads CATSDPQRDRGKDTQYF. CDR3 DNA: TGTGCCACCAGTGATCCCCAACGGGACAGGGGGAAAGATACGCAGTATTTT.

The chain uses TRBV27 and TRBJ2-7, with a possible D match to TRBD2 (5 bases). The CDR3 totals 13 residues. V shed 0 bases and J shed 7 bases, with 10 bases lying between them. Germline lookup yields CDR1 MNHEY and CDR2 SMNVEV (reference sequence). Here the CDR3 reads CASSLSGVGEQYV. The CDR3 DNA is TGTGCCAGCAGTTTATCCGGGGTTGGGGAGCAGTACGTC.

The chain uses TRBV5-6 and TRBJ1-1; D call uncertain. The CDR3 covers 15 residues. Trimming cost V 2 bases and J 4 bases, with 15 bases left between them. Germline values: CDR1 SGHDT, CDR2 YYEEEE. DNA of the CDR3: TGTGCCAGCAGCTTTGGGGAGGTATCGGGCACTGAAGCTTTCTTT. Protein product: CASSFGEVSGTEAFF.

The rearrangement links TRBV5-4 to TRBJ1-2, with D possibly being TRBD1 (5 bases). Trimming pared 0 bases from V and 2 bases from J, leaving 14 bases between. Germline CDR1 SGHNT, CDR2 YYREEE (reference sequence). There are 16 residues in the CDR3. CDR3: CASSLGGGTGNYGYTF. DNA of the CDR3: TGTGCCAGCAGCTTGGGAGGCGGGACGGGCAACTATGGCTACACCTTC.

J is TRBJ1-1 and V is TRBV11-2; 7 positions agree with TRBD1. In germline, CDR1 is SGHAT, CDR2 FQNNGV. CDR3 length equals 16 residues. The ends lost 1 base at V and 1 base at J; junction bases unmatched: 6. CDR3 loop: CASSLVMGQPNTEAFF. The CDR3, as DNA: TGTGCCAGCAGCTTAGTAATGGGACAGCCGAACACTGAAGCTTTCTTT.

The rearrangement uses TRBV7-9 and TRBJ1-1; 7 bases fit TRBD1. V gave up 4 bases and J gave up 3 bases; unmatched junction bases: 11. Germline assignment: CDR1 SEHNR and CDR2 FQNEAQ (reference sequence). The CDR3 is 16 amino acids. DNA of the CDR3: TGTGCCAGCAGCTCGGACAGGCAATTCAAGGACACTGAAGCTTTCTTT. This translates into CASSSDRQFKDTEAFF.

The chain combines TRBV14 with TRBJ1-1; a weak D match, TRBD1 (5 bases). The V gene lost 1 base and the J gene lost 2 bases, with 11 bases spanning the gap. The germline V gene encodes CDR1 SGHDN and CDR2 FVKESK. The CDR3 is 15 amino acids. The CDR3 here is CASSQGLGPNTEAFF. The CDR3, as DNA: TGTGCCAGCAGCCAAGGATTGGGGCCAAACACTGAAGCTTTCTTT.

V usage is TRBV15 and J usage is TRBJ2-1, with 7 bases aligning to TRBD2. There are 20 residues in the CDR3. Unmatched junction bases numbered 21, after V lost 0 bases and J lost 7 bases. Germline lookup yields CDR1 LNHNV and CDR2 YYDKDF (reference sequence). For the CDR3, the DNA is TGTGCCACCAGCAGAGATCCCCCAAGGCCCCGGGACTACACTGGGAATGAGCAGTTCTTC. Translated: CATSRDPPRPRDYTGNEQFF.

The chain combines TRBV3-1 (or the pseudogene TRBV3-2) with TRBJ1-2, with 11 bases lining up with TRBD1. This CDR3 spans 17 amino acids. The germline CDR1 and CDR2 sequences are LGHDT and YNNKEL (reference sequence). J lost 0 bases, V lost 4 bases, and 7 bases had no gene match. The CDR3: CASSPRTGGLTNYGYTF. CDR3 nucleotides: TGTGCCAGCAGCCCAAGGACAGGGGGCCTAACTAACTATGGCTACACCTTC.

This chain connects TRBV5-4 to TRBJ1-2, with D possibly being TRBD1 (6 bases). CDR1 is SGHNT and CDR2 is YYREEE in the germline V gene (reference sequence). Trimming removed 1 base at V and 8 bases at J, with 24 bases between. This CDR3 has 17 residues. CDR3 bases: TGTGCCAGCAGCTTGTTGGGACAAGGTCACGTAGTCGAGGGCTACACCTTC. The encoded protein is CASSLLGQGHVVEGYTF.

The J gene is TRBJ1-2, the V gene TRBV9; no firm D call. This CDR3 spans 14 amino acids. The V gene lost 0 bases and the J gene lost 4 bases, with 10 bases spanning the gap. Germline assignment: CDR1 SGDLS and CDR2 YYNGEE. The CDR3 nucleotides read TGTGCCAGCAGCGTAGACGGGGAACCCTATGGCTACACCTTC. It is translated as CASSVDGEPYGYTF.

This sequence joins TRBV2 and TRBJ2-5; TRBD2 matches at 8 bases. J lost 4 bases, V lost 6 bases, and 4 bases had no gene match. CDR3 length: 13 amino acids. CDR1 and CDR2 (germline): SNHLY, FYNNEI. The CDR3 bases are TGTGCCAGCAGGCGGGGGGTAGGAGAGACCCAGTACTTC. Translated, it gives CASRRGVGETQYF.

The V gene is TRBV2, the J gene TRBJ2-5; D is perhaps TRBD2 (7 bases). CDR1 is SNHLY and CDR2 is FYNNEI in the germline V gene. CDR3 length: 16 residues. Trimming stripped 3 bases from V and 5 bases from J, with 19 bases between. The CDR3 reads CASSDGRGGPGETQYF. The CDR3 DNA reads TGTGCCAGCAGTGATGGTAGGGGGGGGCCTGGGGAGACCCAGTACTTC.

This clone was observed a single time. The rearrangement uses TRBV4-2 and TRBJ1-3; maybe TRBD1 (6 bases). Deletions cut 0 bases from V and 3 bases from J, with 9 bases between. This CDR3 has 15 residues. The germline gives CDR1 LGHNA, CDR2 YNFKEQ. The CDR3 DNA reads TGTGCCAGCAGCCAAGAAGGGGGGGATGGAAACACCATATATTTT. This codes for CASSQEGGDGNTIYF.

V is TRBV5-1 and J is TRBJ2-7; the D is unclear. Trimming cost V 5 bases and J 3 bases, with 15 bases left between them. This CDR3 has 14 amino acids. Germline V gives CDR1 SGHRS, CDR2 YFSETQ. CDR3 in amino acids: CASSESPTLYEQYF. The CDR3 nucleotides are TGCGCCAGCAGTGAAAGCCCCACCCTCTACGAGCAGTACTTC.

The rearrangement uses TRBV3-1 (or the pseudogene TRBV3-2) and TRBJ1-1, with a possible D match to TRBD1 (6 bases). The length of the CDR3 is 15 residues. Germline V gene data show CDR1 as LGHDT and CDR2 as YNNKEL (reference sequence). V gave up 4 bases and J gave up 3 bases, with 15 bases separating them. CDR3 nucleotide sequence: TGTGCCAGCAGCCCAGGGGCTTGGCGGGACACTGAAGCTTTCTTT. Its protein product is CASSPGAWRDTEAFF.

The chain recombines TRBV18 with TRBJ1-1; 10 bases are shared with TRBD1. CDR3 length: 15 residues. CDR1 is KGHSH, CDR2 LQKENI, per germline. Trimming at V came to 5 bases and at J to 5 bases, leaving 8 bases not matched to a gene. CDR3 sequence: CASSSTGTGVTEAFF. The CDR3 coding sequence is TGTGCCAGCTCAAGTACCGGGACAGGGGTTACTGAAGCTTTCTTT.

This rearrangement joins TRBV7-8 to TRBJ2-3; 11 bases line up with TRBD2. The V and J ends lost 4 bases and 2 bases, in that order; junction bases with no gene match: 11. CDR1 is SGHVS, CDR2 FQNEAQ, per germline. The CDR3 is made up of 18 amino acids. The DNA for the CDR3 is TGTGCCAGCAGCTCCCGCATAGCGGGGGGGCGCAACACAGATACGCAGTATTTT. Amino acid sequence: CASSSRIAGGRNTDTQYF.

The chain has TRBV28 and TRBJ1-6; 8 positions match TRBD1. Trimming cost V 10 bases and J 10 bases; bases outside gene matches: 9. Looked up from germline, CDR1 is MDHEN and CDR2 is SYDVKM. This CDR3 spans 13 amino acids. The CDR3 sequence is CATIDRGGSPLHF. The CDR3 DNA follows: TGTGCCACCATTGACAGGGGTGGCTCACCCCTCCACTTT.

The chain recombines TRBV7-3 with TRBJ2-1, with D possibly being TRBD1 (5 bases). CDR3 length: 13 residues. Germline V gene data show CDR1 as SGHTA and CDR2 as FQGTGA. Trimming left V 3 bases short and J 6 bases short, with 9 bases between. The CDR3 region has the DNA TGTGCCAGCAGCTTGGGGCCGTCCAATGAGCAGTTCTTC. This translates into CASSLGPSNEQFF.